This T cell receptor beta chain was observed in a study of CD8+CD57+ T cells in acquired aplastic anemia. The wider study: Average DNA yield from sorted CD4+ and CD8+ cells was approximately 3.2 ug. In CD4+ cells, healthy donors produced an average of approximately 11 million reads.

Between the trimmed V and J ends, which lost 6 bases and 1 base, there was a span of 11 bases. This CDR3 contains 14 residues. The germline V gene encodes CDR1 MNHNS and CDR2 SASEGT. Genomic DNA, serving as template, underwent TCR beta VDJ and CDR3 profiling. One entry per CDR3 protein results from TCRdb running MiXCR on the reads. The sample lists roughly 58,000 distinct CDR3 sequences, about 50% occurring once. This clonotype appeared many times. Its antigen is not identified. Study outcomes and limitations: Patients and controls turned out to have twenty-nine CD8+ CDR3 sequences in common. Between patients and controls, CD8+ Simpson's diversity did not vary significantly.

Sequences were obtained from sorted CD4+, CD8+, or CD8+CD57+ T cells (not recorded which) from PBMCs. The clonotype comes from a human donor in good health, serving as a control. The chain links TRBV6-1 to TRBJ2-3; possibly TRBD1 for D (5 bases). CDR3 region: CASSPATGTDTQYF. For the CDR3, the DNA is TGTGCCAGCAGCCCAGCGACAGGCACAGATACGCAGTATTTT.